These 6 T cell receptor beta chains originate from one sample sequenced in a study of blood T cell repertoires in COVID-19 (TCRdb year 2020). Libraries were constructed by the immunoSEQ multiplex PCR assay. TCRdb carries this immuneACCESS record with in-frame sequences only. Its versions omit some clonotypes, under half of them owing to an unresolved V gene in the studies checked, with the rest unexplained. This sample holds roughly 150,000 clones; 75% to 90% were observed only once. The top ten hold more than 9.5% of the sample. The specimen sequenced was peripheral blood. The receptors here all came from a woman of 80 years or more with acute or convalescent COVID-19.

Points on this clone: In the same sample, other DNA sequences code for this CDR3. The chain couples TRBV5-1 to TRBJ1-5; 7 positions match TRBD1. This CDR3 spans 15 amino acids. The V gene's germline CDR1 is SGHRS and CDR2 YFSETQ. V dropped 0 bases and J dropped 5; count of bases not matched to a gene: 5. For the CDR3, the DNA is TGCGCCAGCAGCTTGGGTGACAGGGTGGATCAGCCCCAGCATTTT. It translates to CASSLGDRVDQPQHF.

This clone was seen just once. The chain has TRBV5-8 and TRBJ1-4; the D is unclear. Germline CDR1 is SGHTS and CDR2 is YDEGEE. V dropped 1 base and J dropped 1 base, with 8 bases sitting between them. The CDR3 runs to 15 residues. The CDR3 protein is CASSLLGRTNEKLFF. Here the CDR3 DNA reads TGTGCCAGCAGCTTGTTAGGGAGAACTAATGAAAAACTGTTTTTT.

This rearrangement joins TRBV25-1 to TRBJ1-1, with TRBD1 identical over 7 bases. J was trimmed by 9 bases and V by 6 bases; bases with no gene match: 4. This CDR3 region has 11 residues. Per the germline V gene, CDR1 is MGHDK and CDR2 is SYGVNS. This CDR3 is CASRVQGKAFF. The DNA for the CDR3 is TGTGCCAGCAGAGTACAGGGGAAAGCTTTCTTT.

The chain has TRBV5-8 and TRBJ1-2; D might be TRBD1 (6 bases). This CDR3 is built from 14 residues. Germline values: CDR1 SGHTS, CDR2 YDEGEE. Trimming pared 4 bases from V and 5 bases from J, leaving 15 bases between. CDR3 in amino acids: CASSPVGQTYGYTF. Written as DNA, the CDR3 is TGTGCCAGCAGCCCGGTCGGACAGACATATGGCTACACCTTC.

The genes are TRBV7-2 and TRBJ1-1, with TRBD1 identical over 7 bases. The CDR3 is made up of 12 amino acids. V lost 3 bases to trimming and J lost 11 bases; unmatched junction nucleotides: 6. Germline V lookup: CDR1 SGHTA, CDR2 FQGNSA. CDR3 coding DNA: TGTGCCAGCAGCTTGGGGTTACAGGGGGCTTTCTTT. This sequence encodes CASSLGLQGAFF.

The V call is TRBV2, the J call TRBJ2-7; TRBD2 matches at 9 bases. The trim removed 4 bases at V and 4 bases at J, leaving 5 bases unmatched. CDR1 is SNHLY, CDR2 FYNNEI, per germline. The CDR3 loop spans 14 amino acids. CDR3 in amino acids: CASSGSGGGYEQYF. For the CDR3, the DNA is TGTGCCAGCAGTGGTAGCGGGGGAGGGTACGAGCAGTACTTC.